This T cell receptor (beta chain) was obtained from a study of T cells after yellow fever vaccination (dated by TCRdb to between 2019 and 2020). Context from the whole study: The SMART-Seq v4 Ultra Low Input RNA kit was used to prepare libraries from fractions with low cell numbers. Bulk TCR alpha and beta repertoires were sequenced longitudinally to track T-cell clones before and after primary and booster YFV17D yellow fever vaccination. Two healthy male donors made up the cohort, one aged 18 to 29 years and the other aged 30 to 39 years. Blood samples were taken at several timepoints before and after primary and secondary immunization, and bulk PBMC replicates and cell subsets were isolated. Summary of the overall study and its limitations: The secondary T-cell response was found to be weaker but faster than the primary response, with a peak reached on day 5 rather than on day 15. Because abundant contaminating clonotypes from the bulk population could be contained in FACS-sorted repertoires, computational filtering was required. After the booster, most of the clones that had expanded following primary vaccination were detected again (approximately 95% of CD4 and roughly nine tenths of CD8), which suggests that memory was broadly maintained. A small fraction of clonotypes showed up in both the CD4 and CD8 compartments, probably as a result of convergent recombination. Because the study included only a couple of donors, the extent to which the findings can be generalized is limited.

Trimming leaves V shorter by 5 bases and J shorter by 5 bases, with the junction holding 8 bases beyond the gene matches. According to the germline V gene, CDR1 reads SGHTA and CDR2 reads FQGNSA. The cysteine opens and the phenylalanine closes a CDR3 of 17 amino acids. The retained sequence is limited to the CDR3, 51 bases, with the frame set at the first base. Synthesis of TCR cDNA relied on 5'RACE template switching, a step that introduced a universal primer site along with unique molecular identifiers. Priming for cDNA synthesis came from both the TCR alpha and TCR beta constant segments. Libraries were amplified in two PCR steps, with sample barcodes and sequencing adapters added in the second step. Sequencing of libraries was done on Illumina HiSeq 2500 (2x100 bp) or NovaSeq (2x150 bp). The study's processing was this. MIGEC handled demultiplexing of reads and collapsing into UMI consensus sequences, while MiXCR performed V(D)J alignment. Vaccine-responding clonotypes were defined with edgeR using replicate PBMC samples, requiring FDR below 0.01 and a log2 fold change above 5 up to day 15. Each bulk clonotype was labeled CD4 or CD8 based on which sequenced repertoire, CD4 or CD8, contained the clonotype at higher abundance. The raw public reads went through TCRdb reprocessing: fastp at Q25, MiXCR clone calling, in-frame beta chains kept. CDR3 protein sequences are deduplicated, and each keeps its most common genes and DNA. The V and J calls and clone size are TCRdb's, not the authors'. The sample table contains about 630,000 distinct CDR3 sequences; only one count was recorded for about 12% of them. The leading ten clones occupy about 15% of the sample.

Per the publication, the treatment or condition label means: live attenuated yellow fever vaccine strain. At each blood-draw timepoint, two biological replicates of bulk PBMCs were collected. PBMCs were isolated from peripheral blood using a standard Ficoll-Paque protocol. TriZol was used to extract RNA from bulk PBMCs, from CD4 and CD8 fractions, and from dextramer-positive and dextramer-negative fractions. With regard to this clonotype: The target of this receptor is not known. The input lacks base qualities; no much larger clone sits a single base away.

The rearrangement joined TRBV7-2 to TRBJ2-2; TRBD2 fits 13 bases in the junction. The specimen comprised PBMCs, sampled on the day of the yellow fever booster vaccination. The clonotype comes from a young man who received the YFV17D yellow fever vaccine. CDR3 region: CASSPRTSGSWTGELFF. In nucleotides, the sequence is TGTGCCAGCAGCCCACGGACTAGCGGGAGTTGGACCGGGGAGCTGTTTTTT.